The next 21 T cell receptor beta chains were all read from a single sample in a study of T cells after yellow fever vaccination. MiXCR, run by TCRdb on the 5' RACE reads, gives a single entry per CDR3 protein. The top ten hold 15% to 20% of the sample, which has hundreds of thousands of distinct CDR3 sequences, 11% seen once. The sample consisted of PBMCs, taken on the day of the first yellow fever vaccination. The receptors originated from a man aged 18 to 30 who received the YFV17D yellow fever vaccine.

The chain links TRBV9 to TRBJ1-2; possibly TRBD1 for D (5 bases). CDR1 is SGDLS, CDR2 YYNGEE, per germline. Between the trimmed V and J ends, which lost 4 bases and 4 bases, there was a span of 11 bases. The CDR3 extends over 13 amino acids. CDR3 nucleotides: TGTGCCAGCAGCCCGGACACGACCTATGGCTACACCTTC. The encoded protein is CASSPDTTYGYTF. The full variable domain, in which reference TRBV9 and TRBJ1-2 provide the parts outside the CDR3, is DSGVTQTPKHLITATGQRVTLRCSPRSGDLSVYWYQQSLDQGLQFLIQYYNGEERAKGNILERFSAQQFPDLHSELNLSSLELGDSALYFCASSPDTTYGYTFGSGTRLTVV.

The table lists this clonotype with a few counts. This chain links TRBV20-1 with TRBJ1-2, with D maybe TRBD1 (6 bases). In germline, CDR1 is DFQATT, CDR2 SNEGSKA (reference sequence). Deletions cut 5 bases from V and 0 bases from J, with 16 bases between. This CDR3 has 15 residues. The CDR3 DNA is TGCAGTGCTTATCAGGGGCGGTGGACTAACTATGGCTACACCTTC. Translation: CSAYQGRWTNYGYTF.

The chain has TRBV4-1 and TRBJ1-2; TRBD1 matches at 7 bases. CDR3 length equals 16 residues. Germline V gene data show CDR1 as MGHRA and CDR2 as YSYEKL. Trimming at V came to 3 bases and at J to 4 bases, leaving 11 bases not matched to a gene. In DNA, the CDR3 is TGCGCCAGCAGCCACCCGGGTGAGGGACAGATCTATGGCTACACCTTC. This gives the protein CASSHPGEGQIYGYTF.

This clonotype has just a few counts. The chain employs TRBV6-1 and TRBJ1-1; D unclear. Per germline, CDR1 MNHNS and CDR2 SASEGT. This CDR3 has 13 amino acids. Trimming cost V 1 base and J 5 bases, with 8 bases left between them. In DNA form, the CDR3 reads TGTGCCAGCAGTGAAGTGTACGGGACTGAAGCTTTCTTT. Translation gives CASSEVYGTEAFF.

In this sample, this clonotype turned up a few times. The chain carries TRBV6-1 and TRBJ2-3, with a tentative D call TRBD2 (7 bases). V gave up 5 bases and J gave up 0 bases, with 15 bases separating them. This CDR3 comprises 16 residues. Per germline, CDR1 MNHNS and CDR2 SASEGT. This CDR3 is CASSQRGAYSTDTQYF. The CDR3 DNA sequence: TGTGCCAGCAGTCAACGGGGGGCATATAGCACAGATACGCAGTATTTT.

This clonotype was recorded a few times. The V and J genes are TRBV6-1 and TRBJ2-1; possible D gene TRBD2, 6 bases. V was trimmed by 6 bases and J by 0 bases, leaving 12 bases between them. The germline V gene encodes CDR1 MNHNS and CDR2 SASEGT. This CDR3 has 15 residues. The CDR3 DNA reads TGTGCCAGCAGCCCCGGGACTCGCTCCTACAATGAGCAGTTCTTC. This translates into CASSPGTRSYNEQFF.

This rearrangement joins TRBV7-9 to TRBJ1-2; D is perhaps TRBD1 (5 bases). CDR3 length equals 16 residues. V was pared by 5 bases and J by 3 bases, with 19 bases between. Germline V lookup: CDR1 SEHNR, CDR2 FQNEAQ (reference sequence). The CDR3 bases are TGTGCCAGCAGCCCCCCTCAGGGCCCCAGCGACTATGGCTACACCTTC. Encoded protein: CASSPPQGPSDYGYTF.

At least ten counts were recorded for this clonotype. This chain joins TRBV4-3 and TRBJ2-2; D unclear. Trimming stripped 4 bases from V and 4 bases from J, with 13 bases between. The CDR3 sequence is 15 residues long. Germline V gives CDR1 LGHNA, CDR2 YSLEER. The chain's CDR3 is CASSLSDALTGELFF. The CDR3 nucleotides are TGCGCCAGCAGCCTGTCGGATGCCCTCACCGGGGAGCTGTTTTTT.

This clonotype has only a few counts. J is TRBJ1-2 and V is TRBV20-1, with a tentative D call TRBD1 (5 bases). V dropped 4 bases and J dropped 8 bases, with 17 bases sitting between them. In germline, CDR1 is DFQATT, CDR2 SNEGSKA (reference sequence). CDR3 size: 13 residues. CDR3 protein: CSATPSGREGYTF. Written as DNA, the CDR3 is TGCAGTGCTACCCCCTCGGGCAGGGAGGGCTACACCTTC.

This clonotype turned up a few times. CDR3 DNA: TGTGCCAGCAGCTCCGGGTTCCCAGGGGTATCTGGCTACACCTTC. Translating gives CASSSGFPGVSGYTF. The V and J genes are TRBV2 and TRBJ1-2; TRBD1 is a possible D gene (6 bases). Trimming pared 6 bases from V and 7 bases from J, leaving 21 bases between. Per the germline V gene, CDR1 is SNHLY and CDR2 is FYNNEI. This CDR3 has 15 residues.

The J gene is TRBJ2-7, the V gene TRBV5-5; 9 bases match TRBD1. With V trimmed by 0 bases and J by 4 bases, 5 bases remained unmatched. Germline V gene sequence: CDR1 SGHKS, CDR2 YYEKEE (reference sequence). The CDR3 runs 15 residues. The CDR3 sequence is CASSLVGTGIYEQYF. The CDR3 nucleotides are TGTGCCAGCAGCTTGGTAGGGACAGGGATTTACGAGCAGTACTTC.

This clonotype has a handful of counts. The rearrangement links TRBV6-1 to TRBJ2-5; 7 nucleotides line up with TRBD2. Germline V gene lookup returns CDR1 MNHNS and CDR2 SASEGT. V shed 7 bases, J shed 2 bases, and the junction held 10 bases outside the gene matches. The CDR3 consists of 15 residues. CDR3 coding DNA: TGTGCCAGCATCTCAACGAGGGGAGGGCAAGAGACCCAGTACTTC. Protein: CASISTRGGQETQYF.

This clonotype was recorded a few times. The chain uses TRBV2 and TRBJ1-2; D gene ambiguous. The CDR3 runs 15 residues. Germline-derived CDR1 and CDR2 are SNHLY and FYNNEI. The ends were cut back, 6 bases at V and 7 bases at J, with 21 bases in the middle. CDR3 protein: CASSPKTYHSLGYTF. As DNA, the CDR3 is TGTGCCAGCAGCCCCAAAACATATCATTCCCTTGGCTACACCTTC.

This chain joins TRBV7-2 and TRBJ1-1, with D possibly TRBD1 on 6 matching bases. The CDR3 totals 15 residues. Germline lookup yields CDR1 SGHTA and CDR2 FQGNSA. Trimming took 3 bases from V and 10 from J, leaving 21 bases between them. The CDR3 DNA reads TGTGCCAGCAGCTTGGGGGGCTGGGCCGATGTCGGAGCTTTCTTT. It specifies CASSLGGWADVGAFF.

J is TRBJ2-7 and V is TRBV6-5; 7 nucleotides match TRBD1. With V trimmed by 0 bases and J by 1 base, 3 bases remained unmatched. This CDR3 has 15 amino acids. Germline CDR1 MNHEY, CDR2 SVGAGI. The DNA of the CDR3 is TGTGCCAGCAGTTACTCTTCAGGGGGATCCTACGAGCAGTACGTC. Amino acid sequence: CASSYSSGGSYEQYV.

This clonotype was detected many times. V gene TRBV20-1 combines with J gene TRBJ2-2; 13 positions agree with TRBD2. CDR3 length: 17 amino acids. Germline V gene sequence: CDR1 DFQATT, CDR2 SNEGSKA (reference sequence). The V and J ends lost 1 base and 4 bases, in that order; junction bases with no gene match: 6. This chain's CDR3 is CSARATSGGRGTGELFF. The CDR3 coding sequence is TGCAGTGCTAGAGCGACTAGCGGGGGGCGGGGCACCGGGGAGCTGTTTTTT.

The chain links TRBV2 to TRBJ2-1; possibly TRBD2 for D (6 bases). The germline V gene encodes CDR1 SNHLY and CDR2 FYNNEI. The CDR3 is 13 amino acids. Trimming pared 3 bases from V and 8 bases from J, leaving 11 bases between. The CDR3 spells CASSDLAFDEQFF. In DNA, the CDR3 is TGTGCCAGCAGTGACCTAGCGTTCGATGAGCAGTTCTTC.

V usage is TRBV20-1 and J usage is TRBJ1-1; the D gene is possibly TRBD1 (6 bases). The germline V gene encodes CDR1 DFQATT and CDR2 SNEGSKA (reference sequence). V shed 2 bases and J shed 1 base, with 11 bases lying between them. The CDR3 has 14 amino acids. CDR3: CSARTGAPNTEAFF. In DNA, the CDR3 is TGCAGTGCTAGAACGGGGGCCCCGAACACTGAAGCTTTCTTT.

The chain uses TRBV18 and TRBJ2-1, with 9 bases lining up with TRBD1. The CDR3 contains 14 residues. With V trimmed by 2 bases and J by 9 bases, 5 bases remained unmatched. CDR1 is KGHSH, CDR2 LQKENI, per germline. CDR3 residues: CASSPSGQGGEQFF. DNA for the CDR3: TGTGCCAGCTCACCATCGGGACAGGGAGGTGAGCAGTTCTTC.

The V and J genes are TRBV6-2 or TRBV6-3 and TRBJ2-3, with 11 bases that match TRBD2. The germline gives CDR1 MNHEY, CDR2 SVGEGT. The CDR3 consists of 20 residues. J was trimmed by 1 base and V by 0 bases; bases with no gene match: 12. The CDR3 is CASSYSMGIAGGPGTDTQYF. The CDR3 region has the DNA TGTGCCAGCAGTTACTCGATGGGGATAGCGGGGGGGCCTGGCACAGATACGCAGTATTTT.

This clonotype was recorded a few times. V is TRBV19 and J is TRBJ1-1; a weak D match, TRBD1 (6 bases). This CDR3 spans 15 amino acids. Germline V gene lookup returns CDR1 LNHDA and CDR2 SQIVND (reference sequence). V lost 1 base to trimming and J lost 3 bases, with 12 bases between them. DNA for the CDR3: TGTGCCAGTAGTATAGGGGGGCTGTACGACACTGAAGCTTTCTTT. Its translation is CASSIGGLYDTEAFF.